The 18 T cell receptor beta chains presented below share a single source sample, sequenced in a study of blood T cell repertoires in COVID-19. Measured with immunoSEQ multiplex PCR; TCRdb has only the in-frame clones, and not every one. The sample has more than 100,000 clones; 85% are singletons. Sequencing was performed on peripheral blood. These TCRs come from a man older than 75 with acute or convalescent COVID-19.

This chain links TRBV5-6 with TRBJ1-2; TRBD1 agrees at 7 bases. Losses at the gene ends were 2 bases for V and 2 bases for J; bases not matched to a gene: 0. Germline V lookup: CDR1 SGHDT, CDR2 YYEEEE. The CDR3 has 13 residues. The CDR3 nucleotides read TGTGCCAGCAGCTTACAGGGGAACTATGGCTACACCTTC. Protein sequence: CASSLQGNYGYTF.

The rearrangement links TRBV19 to TRBJ2-1, with D possibly TRBD2 on 5 matching bases. The CDR3 is 11 residues long. Germline CDR1 and CDR2: LNHDA and SQIVND (reference sequence). Trimming took 6 bases from V and 8 from J, leaving 8 bases between them. In nucleotides, the CDR3 is TGTGCCAGTAGGAGGGCCCATGAGCAGTTCTTC. Amino acids: CASRRAHEQFF.

The chain joins TRBV11-1 to TRBJ2-7; D possibly corresponds to TRBD1 (5 bases). V was trimmed by 4 bases and J by 2 bases, leaving 15 bases between them. CDR1 and CDR2 from the germline V gene are SGHAT and FQDESV (reference sequence). The CDR3 extends over 15 amino acids. CDR3 nucleotides: TGTGCCAGCAGCTCGCCCCCTCAAGGGGCCTACGAGCAGTACTTC. Translation: CASSSPPQGAYEQYF.

This sequence joins TRBV3-1 (or the pseudogene TRBV3-2) and TRBJ1-1; D call uncertain. Trimming removed 1 base from V and 10 bases from J, with 13 bases in between. CDR1 LGHDT and CDR2 YNNKEL come from the germline V gene (reference sequence). The CDR3 runs to 13 residues. The CDR3 DNA sequence: TGTGCCAGCAGCCAAGGAGGAGGGTCTGGAGCTTTCTTT. Its protein is CASSQGGGSGAFF.

This rearrangement joins TRBV6-6 to TRBJ2-1; D might be TRBD1 (6 bases). Germline V gene data show CDR1 as MNHNY and CDR2 as SVGAGI (reference sequence). The CDR3 contains 15 residues. The V gene lost 3 bases and the J gene lost 10 bases, with 19 bases spanning the gap. The CDR3 here is CASSYTGTSLEEQFF. The CDR3, as DNA: TGTGCCAGCAGTTATACCGGGACATCGTTAGAGGAGCAGTTCTTC.

The chain is built from TRBV25-1 and TRBJ1-3; a possible D gene is TRBD1 (5 bases). Trimming took 4 bases from V and 0 from J, leaving 13 bases between them. Germline V gene sequence: CDR1 MGHDK, CDR2 SYGVNS. This CDR3 has 16 residues. This CDR3 is CASSAYDRTSGNTIYF. The CDR3 nucleotides are TGTGCCAGCAGTGCCTACGACAGAACCTCTGGAAACACCATATATTTT.

The V gene is TRBV28, the J gene TRBJ1-5, with 7 bases that match TRBD1. The CDR3 runs 16 residues. The trim removed 6 bases at V and 4 bases at J, leaving 12 bases unmatched. The germline V gene has CDR1 MDHEN and CDR2 SYDVKM. DNA for the CDR3: TGTGCCAGCAGCTCAACTCGGGGACAGCGGAATCAGCCCCAGCATTTT. This gives the protein CASSSTRGQRNQPQHF.

The V gene is TRBV5-6, the J gene TRBJ2-7; a weak D match, TRBD1 (6 bases). Germline V gene sequence: CDR1 SGHDT, CDR2 YYEEEE. Deletions cut 4 bases from V and 2 bases from J, with 10 bases between. There are 13 residues in the CDR3. The CDR3 region is CASSPGQPYEQYF. CDR3 sequence (DNA): TGTGCCAGCAGCCCCGGACAGCCCTACGAGCAGTACTTC.

This clone has a single count. This chain joins TRBV19 and TRBJ1-4; D might be TRBD1 (5 bases). The CDR3 has 12 amino acids. Trimming shortened V by 6 bases and J by 4 bases, and 6 bases separated the two germline ends. Germline CDR1 is LNHDA and CDR2 is SQIVND (reference sequence). CDR3 DNA sequence: TGTGCCAGTAGGGGGGGTAATGAAAAACTGTTTTTT. It translates to CASRGGNEKLFF.

J is TRBJ2-2 and V is TRBV7-3; tentative D call: TRBD2 (5 bases). CDR3 size: 16 residues. Germline CDR1 SGHTA, CDR2 FQGTGA. V was trimmed by 6 bases and J by 3 bases, leaving 17 bases between them. This chain's CDR3 is CASSVSPGLHTGELFF. The CDR3 coding sequence is TGTGCCAGCAGTGTTTCACCGGGATTGCACACCGGGGAGCTGTTTTTT.

This chain uses TRBV3-1 (or the pseudogene TRBV3-2) with TRBJ1-2; 9 nucleotides agree with TRBD1. V was pared by 5 bases and J by 6 bases, with 4 bases of the junction left unmatched. The CDR3 length is 13 residues. CDR1 is LGHDT, CDR2 YNNKEL, per germline (reference sequence). The CDR3 sequence is CASSYWTGDGYTF. CDR3 nucleotide sequence: TGTGCCAGCAGCTATTGGACAGGGGATGGCTACACCTTC.

The chain has TRBV20-1 and TRBJ1-2; 9 bases are shared with TRBD1. The CDR3 covers 16 residues. V lost 3 bases to trimming and J lost 3 bases; unmatched junction nucleotides: 11. Germline V CDR1 and CDR2: DFQATT, SNEGSKA (reference sequence). For the CDR3, the DNA is TGCAGTGCTAGTCCGGGACAGGGAATTTCCGACTATGGCTACACCTTC. Encoded protein: CSASPGQGISDYGYTF.

The chain is built from TRBV28 and TRBJ1-5, with a tentative D call TRBD1 (5 bases). The CDR3 covers 13 residues. V was cut by 2 bases and J by 7 bases, with 9 bases left in between. Germline values: CDR1 MDHEN, CDR2 SYDVKM. The CDR3 DNA sequence: TGTGCCAGCAGTTTAGGACAAAAACAGCCCCAGCATTTT. Translated: CASSLGQKQPQHF. The full variable domain, completed using reference TRBV28 and TRBJ1-5, is DVKVTQSSRYLVKRTGEKVFLECVQDMDHENMFWYRQDPGLGLRLIYFSYDVKMKEKGDIPEGYSVSREKKERFSLILESASTNQTSMYLCASSLGQKQPQHFGDGTRLSIL.

V usage is TRBV9 and J usage is TRBJ2-1, with TRBD2 matching 8 bases. Germline CDR1 reads SGDLS; CDR2 reads YYNGEE. V lost 0 bases to trimming and J lost 1 base; unmatched junction nucleotides: 6. The CDR3 length is 17 residues. CDR3 sequence (DNA): TGTGCCAGCAGCGTAGGACCTAGCGGGTATTCCTACAATGAGCAGTTCTTC. Protein product: CASSVGPSGYSYNEQFF.

This clone was seen only once. The rearrangement links TRBV11-2 to TRBJ2-5; perhaps TRBD2 as D (6 bases). The CDR3 spans 16 residues. V was shortened by 1 base and J by 5 bases, with 17 bases between the two germline ends. CDR1 and CDR2 (germline): SGHAT, FQNNGV. The CDR3 here is CASSLGGGTVAETQYF. The CDR3 nucleotides are TGTGCCAGCAGCTTAGGTGGAGGGACGGTCGCGGAGACCCAGTACTTC.

The chain is built from TRBV28 and TRBJ1-2, with D unclear. The germline gives CDR1 MDHEN, CDR2 SYDVKM. V lost 2 bases and J 6 bases, leaving 10 bases between the germline ends. The CDR3 spans 13 residues. CDR3 nucleotide sequence: TGTGCCAGCAGTTTACCCGGAGCCGATGGCTACACCTTC. As protein: CASSLPGADGYTF.

The rearrangement links TRBV19 to TRBJ2-3; D uncertain. V was shortened by 0 bases and J by 3 bases, with 13 bases between the two germline ends. Germline V gene lookup returns CDR1 LNHDA and CDR2 SQIVND (reference sequence). The CDR3 covers 16 residues. CDR3 region: CASSIEWAVATDTQYF. The CDR3, as DNA: TGTGCCAGTAGTATAGAATGGGCCGTGGCGACAGATACGCAGTATTTT.

The gene calls are TRBV19 and TRBJ2-5; D perhaps matches TRBD1 (5 bases). This CDR3 is built from 17 residues. Germline loops: CDR1 LNHDA, CDR2 SQIVND (reference sequence). The germline V and J ends were trimmed by 0 bases and 1 base, with 15 bases remaining between them. This chain's CDR3 is CASSIDRSARGQETQYF. Written as DNA, the CDR3 is TGTGCCAGTAGTATAGATAGGAGTGCAAGGGGCCAAGAGACCCAGTACTTC.